These 4 T cell receptor beta chains share one sample of origin, sequenced in a study of blood T cell repertoires in COVID-19. Clones were sequenced by immunoSEQ multiplex PCR, and TCRdb holds only the in-frame ones, with some missing. The sample holds around 68,000 clones, around 90% seen once. Material for sequencing was peripheral blood. The receptors come from a middle-aged man with active COVID-19.

Comment on this clone: Relative to the germline gene, one junction end is altered; a read error may explain this. The chain recombines TRBV7-7 with TRBJ2-5; 8 nucleotides match TRBD2. The CDR3 sequence is 17 residues long. Germline loops: CDR1 SSHAT, CDR2 FNYEAQ (reference sequence). CDR3: CASSLERGGWGQETQYF. Here the CDR3 DNA reads TGTGCTAGCAGCTTAGAACGGGGGGGCTGGGGCCAAGAGACCCAGTACTTC.

The rearrangement links TRBV7-2 to TRBJ2-7; TRBD2 might be the D (6 bases). The length of the CDR3 is 13 residues. Trimming shortened V by 3 bases and J by 5 bases, and 11 bases separated the two germline ends. In germline, CDR1 is SGHTA, CDR2 FQGNSA. The CDR3 DNA is TGTGCCAGCAGCTTGCGGGGTTGGGACGAGCAGTACTTC. It is translated as CASSLRGWDEQYF. Based on the CDR3 plus reference TRBV7-2 and TRBJ2-7, the full variable domain is GAGVSQSPSNKVTEKGKDVELRCDPISGHTALYWYRQSLGQGLEFLIYFQGNSAPDKSGLPSDRFSAERTGGSVSTLTIQRTQQEDSAVYLCASSLRGWDEQYFGPGTRLTVT.

This clone is termed medium-sized. The rearrangement links TRBV29-1 to TRBJ2-2; TRBD1 matches at 9 bases. The germline gives CDR1 SQVTM, CDR2 ANQGSEA. V was clipped by 7 bases and J by 4 bases; unmatched bases: 4. The CDR3 contains 13 residues. The CDR3, as DNA: TGCAGCGGGGGACAGGGCGCCACCGGGGAGCTGTTTTTT. Residues: CSGGQGATGELFF.

The chain uses TRBV7-9 and TRBJ1-2; TRBD1 might be the D (6 bases). The CDR3 loop spans 13 amino acids. V dropped 1 base and J dropped 8 bases, with 11 bases sitting between them. Germline CDR1 reads SEHNR; CDR2 reads FQNEAQ (reference sequence). Written as DNA, the CDR3 is TGTGCCAGCAGCTTAGTTCAGGGGAAGGGCTACACCTTC. It is translated as CASSLVQGKGYTF.